These 8 T cell receptor beta chains were all obtained from the same sample, sequenced in a study of CD8 T cells in ankylosing spondylitis. Each CDR3 protein is one row after TCRdb ran MiXCR on the 5' RACE reads. The table has 130,000 or so distinct CDR3 sequences, about 6.4% seen once. Sequencing input: blood, either unsorted or a sorted T cell fraction (not recorded which). These TCRs come from a male donor with ankylosing spondylitis or in good health (not recorded which).

There are many counts of this clonotype. The V call is TRBV13, the J call TRBJ2-6; D is unclear. Between the trimmed V and J ends, which lost 5 bases and 2 bases, there was a span of 4 bases. Germline V gene data show CDR1 as PRHDT and CDR2 as FYEKMQ (reference sequence). This CDR3 has 13 residues. The CDR3 is CASSLAGANVLTF. The CDR3 DNA is TGTGCCAGCAGCCTCGCTGGGGCCAACGTCCTGACTTTC.

The chain is built from TRBV5-1 and TRBJ1-6; D is perhaps TRBD1 (6 bases). The CDR3 extends over 17 amino acids. Trimming took off 4 bases at V and 8 bases at J, with 22 bases between the two ends. The germline V gene encodes CDR1 SGHRS and CDR2 YFSETQ. The CDR3 nucleotides read TGCGCCAGCAGCCCCCGAAAGACAGAGAGGGGGGATTCACCCCTCCACTTT. Its translation: CASSPRKTERGDSPLHF.

J is TRBJ2-1 and V is TRBV5-4; the D gene is possibly TRBD2 (7 bases). Germline V gene sequence: CDR1 SGHNT, CDR2 YYREEE (reference sequence). This CDR3 region has 15 residues. V lost 7 bases, J lost 1 base, and 15 bases lay in between. CDR3 amino acids: CASAKGEGSYNEQFF. The CDR3 nucleotides read TGTGCCAGCGCTAAGGGGGAGGGGTCCTACAATGAGCAGTTCTTC.

In its sample, this clonotype was seen many times. The J gene is TRBJ1-1, the V gene TRBV18, with 9 bases fitting TRBD1. This CDR3 has 14 residues. J gave up 6 bases and V 3 bases, and 5 bases lay outside the gene matches. Looked up from germline, CDR1 is KGHSH and CDR2 is LQKENI. In DNA, the CDR3 is TGTGCCAGCTCACCCGCGGACAGGGGACCTGAAGCTTTCTTT. Its translation is CASSPADRGPEAFF.

Ten or more counts support this clonotype. The chain is built from TRBV5-1 and TRBJ1-3; possibly TRBD1 for D (5 bases). Trimming pared 0 bases from V and 0 bases from J, leaving 7 bases between. Per germline, CDR1 SGHRS and CDR2 YFSETQ. The CDR3 extends over 15 amino acids. The CDR3, as DNA: TGCGCCAGCAGCTTGGACAGGAGCTCTGGAAACACCATATATTTT. It codes for CASSLDRSSGNTIYF.

This clonotype came up many times. The chain combines TRBV5-1 with TRBJ2-2; 11 bases agree with TRBD2. Losses at the gene ends were 4 bases for V and 0 bases for J; bases not matched to a gene: 8. The CDR3 spans 18 residues. Germline V CDR1 and CDR2: SGHRS, YFSETQ. CDR3 DNA sequence: TGCGCCAGCAGCGTTACTAGCGGGGGATTCGCGAACACCGGGGAGCTGTTTTTT. Residues: CASSVTSGGFANTGELFF.

This clonotype was counted many times. The CDR3 protein is CASSTYRDPSSYNEQFF. CDR3 in DNA: TGTGCCAGCAGCACTTACCGGGACCCGAGCTCCTACAATGAGCAGTTCTTC. The chain carries TRBV7-9 and TRBJ2-1; D tentatively reads TRBD1 or TRBD2 (5 bases each). This CDR3 is built from 17 residues. The germline gives CDR1 SEHNR, CDR2 FQNEAQ (reference sequence). Trimming removed 5 bases from V and 0 bases from J, with 17 bases in between.

This clonotype was seen repeatedly, ten times or more. Written as DNA, the CDR3 is TGCGCCAGCAGCTTGGGACAGGGTTACTACGAGCAGTACTTC. Translated, it gives CASSLGQGYYEQYF. The V call is TRBV5-1, the J call TRBJ2-7, with 7 bases fitting TRBD1. The CDR3 length is 14 residues. J was trimmed by 3 bases and V by 0 bases; bases with no gene match: 3. Germline V gene lookup returns CDR1 SGHRS and CDR2 YFSETQ.